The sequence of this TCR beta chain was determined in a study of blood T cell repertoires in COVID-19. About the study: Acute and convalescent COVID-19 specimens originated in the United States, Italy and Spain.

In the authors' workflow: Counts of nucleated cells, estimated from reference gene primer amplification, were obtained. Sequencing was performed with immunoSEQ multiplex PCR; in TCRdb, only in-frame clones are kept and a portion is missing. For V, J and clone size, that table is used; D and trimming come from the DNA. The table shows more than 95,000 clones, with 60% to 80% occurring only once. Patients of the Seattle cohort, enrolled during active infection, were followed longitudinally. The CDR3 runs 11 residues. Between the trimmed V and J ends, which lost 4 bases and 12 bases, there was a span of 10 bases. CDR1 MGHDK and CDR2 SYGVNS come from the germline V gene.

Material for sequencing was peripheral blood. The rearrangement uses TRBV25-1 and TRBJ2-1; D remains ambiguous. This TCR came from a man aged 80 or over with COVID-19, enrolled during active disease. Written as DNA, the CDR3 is TGTGCCAGCAGTGGTGCAGTCGCGCAGTTCTTC. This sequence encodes CASSGAVAQFF.